This T cell receptor (beta chain) was obtained from a study of post-analysis software for immune sequencing data. Overall study: The disease courses covered relapsing-remitting, secondary progressive and progressive-relapsing multiple sclerosis.

The V gene's germline CDR1 is SGHTA and CDR2 FQGTGA. The CDR3 contains 15 residues. After removal of 5 bases from V and 3 bases from J, the junction contained 6 bases not matched to a gene. General study results and limits: Strong co-clustering by F measure linked samples that shared a preparation batch. TRBV5-6, TRBV5-1 and TRBV20-1 belonged to a set of roughly five TRBV segments that were more frequent in patients than controls.

Remarks on this clonotype: Antigen specificity is unknown.

The TCR beta cDNA libraries carried unique molecular identifiers. Using its own MiXCR run on the PCR reads, TCRdb lists one record per CDR3 protein. The table lists around 440,000 distinct CDR3 sequences, under 55% of them singletons. The source is a girl between 5 and 17 years old with multiple sclerosis. Sequenced material: blood. The chain joins TRBV7-3 to TRBJ2-1; TRBD1 aligns across 8 bases. Here the CDR3 DNA reads TGTGCCAGCAGCCCGGGCGGGACAGGCTACAATGAGCAGTTCTTC. Amino acids: CASSPGGTGYNEQFF.